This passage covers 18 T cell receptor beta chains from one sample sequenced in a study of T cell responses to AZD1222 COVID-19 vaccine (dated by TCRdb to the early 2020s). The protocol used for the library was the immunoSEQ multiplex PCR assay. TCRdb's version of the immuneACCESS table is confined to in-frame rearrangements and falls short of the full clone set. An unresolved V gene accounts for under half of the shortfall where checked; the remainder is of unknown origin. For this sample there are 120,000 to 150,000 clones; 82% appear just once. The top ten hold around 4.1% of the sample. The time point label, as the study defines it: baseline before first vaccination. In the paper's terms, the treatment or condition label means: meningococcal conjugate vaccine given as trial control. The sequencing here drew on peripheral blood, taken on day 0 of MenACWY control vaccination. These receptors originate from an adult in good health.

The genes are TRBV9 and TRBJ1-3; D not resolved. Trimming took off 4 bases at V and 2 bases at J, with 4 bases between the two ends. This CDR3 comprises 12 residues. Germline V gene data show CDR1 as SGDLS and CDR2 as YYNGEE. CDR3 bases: TGTGCCAGCAGCCAAACTGGAAACACCATATATTTT. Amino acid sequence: CASSQTGNTIYF. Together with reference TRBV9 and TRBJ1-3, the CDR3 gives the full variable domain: DSGVTQTPKHLITATGQRVTLRCSPRSGDLSVYWYQQSLDQGLQFLIQYYNGEERAKGNILERFSAQQFPDLHSELNLSSLELGDSALYFCASSQTGNTIYFGEGSWLTVV.

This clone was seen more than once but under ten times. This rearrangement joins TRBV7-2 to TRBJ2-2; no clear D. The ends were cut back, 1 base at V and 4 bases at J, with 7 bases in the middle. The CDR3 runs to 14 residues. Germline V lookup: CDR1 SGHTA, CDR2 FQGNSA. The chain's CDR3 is CASSLGGSTGELFF. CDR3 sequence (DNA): TGTGCCAGCAGCTTAGGAGGCAGCACCGGGGAGCTGTTTTTT.

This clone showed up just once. CDR3 region: CASSLTGGKLFF. Here the CDR3 DNA reads TGTGCCAGCAGTTTAACCGGGGGAAAACTGTTTTTT. The rearrangement links TRBV12-3 or TRBV12-4 to TRBJ1-4, with TRBD1 as a possible D gene (5 bases). Trimming removed 2 bases at V and 10 bases at J, with 8 bases between. There are 12 residues in the CDR3.

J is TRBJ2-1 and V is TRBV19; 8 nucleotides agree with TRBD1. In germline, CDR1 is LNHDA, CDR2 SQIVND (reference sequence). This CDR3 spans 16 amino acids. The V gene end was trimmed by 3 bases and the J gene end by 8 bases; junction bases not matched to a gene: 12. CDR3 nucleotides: TGTGCCAGTAGTATCATCGGCAGGGGGCGCCTCGATGAGCAGTTCTTC. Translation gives CASSIIGRGRLDEQFF.

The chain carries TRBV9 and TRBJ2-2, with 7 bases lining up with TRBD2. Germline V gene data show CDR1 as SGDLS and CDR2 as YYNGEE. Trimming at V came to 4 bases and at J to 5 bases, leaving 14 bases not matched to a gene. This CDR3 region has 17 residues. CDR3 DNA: TGTGCCAGCAGCCTCCGGGGGGAGTTAACACCGACCGGGGAGCTGTTTTTT. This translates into CASSLRGELTPTGELFF.

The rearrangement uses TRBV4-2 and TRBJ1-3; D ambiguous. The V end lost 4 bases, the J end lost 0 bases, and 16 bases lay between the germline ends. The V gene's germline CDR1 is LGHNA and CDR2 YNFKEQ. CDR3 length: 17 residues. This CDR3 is CASSPRIQQHSGNTIYF. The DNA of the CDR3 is TGTGCCAGCAGCCCGCGCATACAACAGCACTCTGGAAACACCATATATTTT.

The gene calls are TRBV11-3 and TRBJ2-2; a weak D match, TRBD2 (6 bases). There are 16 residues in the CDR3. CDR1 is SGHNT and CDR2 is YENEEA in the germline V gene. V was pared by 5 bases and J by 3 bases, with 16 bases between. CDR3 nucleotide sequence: TGTGCCAGCAGCCCGAGAGCCGGGGGATACACCGGGGAGCTGTTTTTT. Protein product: CASSPRAGGYTGELFF.

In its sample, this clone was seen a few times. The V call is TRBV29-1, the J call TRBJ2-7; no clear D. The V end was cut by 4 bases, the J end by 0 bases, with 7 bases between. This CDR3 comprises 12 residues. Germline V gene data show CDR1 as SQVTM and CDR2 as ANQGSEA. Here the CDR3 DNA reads TGCAGCGTTGGTTCGAGCTCCTACGAGCAGTACTTC. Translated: CSVGSSSYEQYF.

CDR3 coding DNA: TGCGCCAGCACAATATCCTCGAACACTGAAGCTTTCTTT. This codes for CASTISSNTEAFF. The gene calls are TRBV5-1 and TRBJ1-1; D is unresolved. The CDR3 runs to 13 residues. V was cut by 6 bases and J by 1 base, with 10 bases left in between. Germline V CDR1 and CDR2: SGHRS, YFSETQ.

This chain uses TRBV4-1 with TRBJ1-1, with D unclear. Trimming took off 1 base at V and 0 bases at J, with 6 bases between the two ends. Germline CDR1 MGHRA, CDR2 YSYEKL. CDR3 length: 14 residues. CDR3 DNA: TGCGCCAGCAGCCAAGCGGGTATGAACACTGAAGCTTTCTTT. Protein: CASSQAGMNTEAFF.

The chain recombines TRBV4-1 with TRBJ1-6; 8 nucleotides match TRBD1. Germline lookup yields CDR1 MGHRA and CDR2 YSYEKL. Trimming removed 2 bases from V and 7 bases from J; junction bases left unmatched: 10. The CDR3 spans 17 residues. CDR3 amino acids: CASSQIRQGAGNSPLHF. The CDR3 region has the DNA TGCGCCAGCAGCCAAATAAGGCAGGGGGCAGGAAATTCACCCCTCCACTTT.

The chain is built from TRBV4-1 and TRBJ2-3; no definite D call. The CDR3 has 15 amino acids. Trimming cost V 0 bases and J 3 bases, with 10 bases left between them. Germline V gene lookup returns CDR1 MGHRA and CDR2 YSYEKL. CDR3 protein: CASSQERSKTDTQYF. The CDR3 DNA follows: TGCGCCAGCAGCCAAGAGAGGTCGAAAACAGATACGCAGTATTTT.

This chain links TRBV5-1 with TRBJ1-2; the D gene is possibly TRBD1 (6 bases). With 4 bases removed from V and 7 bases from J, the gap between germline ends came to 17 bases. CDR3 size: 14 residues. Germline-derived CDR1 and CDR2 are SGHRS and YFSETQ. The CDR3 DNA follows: TGCGCCAGCAGCACCGCGGACAGCGTAGCTGGCTACACCTTC. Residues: CASSTADSVAGYTF.

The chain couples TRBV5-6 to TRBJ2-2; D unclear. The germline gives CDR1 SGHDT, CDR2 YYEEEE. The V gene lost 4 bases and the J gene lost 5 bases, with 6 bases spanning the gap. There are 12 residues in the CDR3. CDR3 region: CASSPFTGELFF. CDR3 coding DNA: TGTGCCAGCAGCCCCTTTACCGGGGAGCTGTTTTTT.

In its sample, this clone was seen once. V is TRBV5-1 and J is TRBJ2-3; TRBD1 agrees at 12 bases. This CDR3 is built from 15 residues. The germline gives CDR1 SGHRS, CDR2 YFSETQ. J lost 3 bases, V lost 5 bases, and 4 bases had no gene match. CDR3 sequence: CASRGQGALTDTQYF. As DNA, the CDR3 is TGCGCCAGCAGGGGACAGGGGGCCTTGACAGATACGCAGTATTTT.

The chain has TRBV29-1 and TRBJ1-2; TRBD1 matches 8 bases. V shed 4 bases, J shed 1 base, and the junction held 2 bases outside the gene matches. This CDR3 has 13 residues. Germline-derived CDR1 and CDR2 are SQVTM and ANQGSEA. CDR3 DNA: TGCAGCGTTGGAGGACAGGGTAACTATGGCTACACCTTC. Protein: CSVGGQGNYGYTF.

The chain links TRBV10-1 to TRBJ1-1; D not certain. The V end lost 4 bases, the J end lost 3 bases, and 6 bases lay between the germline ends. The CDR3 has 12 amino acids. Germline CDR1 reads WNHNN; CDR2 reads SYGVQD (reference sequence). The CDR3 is CASSAADTEAFF. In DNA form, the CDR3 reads TGCGCCAGCAGTGCGGCGGACACTGAAGCTTTCTTT.

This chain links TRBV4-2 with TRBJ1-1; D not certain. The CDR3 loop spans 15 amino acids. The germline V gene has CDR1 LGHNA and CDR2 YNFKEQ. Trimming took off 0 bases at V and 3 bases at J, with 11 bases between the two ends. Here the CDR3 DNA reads TGTGCCAGCAGCCAAGAAGGCCCCACCTACACTGAAGCTTTCTTT. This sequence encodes CASSQEGPTYTEAFF.